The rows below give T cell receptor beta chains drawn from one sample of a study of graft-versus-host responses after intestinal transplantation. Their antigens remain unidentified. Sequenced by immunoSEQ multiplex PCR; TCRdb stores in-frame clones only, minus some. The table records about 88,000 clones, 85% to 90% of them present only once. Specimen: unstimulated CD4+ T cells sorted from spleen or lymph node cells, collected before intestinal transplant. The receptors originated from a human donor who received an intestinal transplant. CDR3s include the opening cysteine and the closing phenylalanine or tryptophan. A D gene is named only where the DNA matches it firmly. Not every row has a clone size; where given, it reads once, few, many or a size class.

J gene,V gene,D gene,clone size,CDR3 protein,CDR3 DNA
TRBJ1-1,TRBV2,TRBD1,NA,CASKGQMNTEAFF,TGTGCCAGCAAGGGACAGATGAACACTGAAGCTTTCTTT
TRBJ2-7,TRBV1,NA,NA,CTSSPLETLGEQYF,TGCACCAGCAGCCCCCTAGAGACACTAGGCGAGCAGTACTTC
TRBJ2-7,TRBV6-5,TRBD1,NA,CASSSGTGSEQYF,TGTGCCAGCAGTAGCGGGACAGGGTCTGAGCAGTACTTC
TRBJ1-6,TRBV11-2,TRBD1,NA,CASSPRTGNNSPLHF,TGTGCCAGCAGCCCCCGGACAGGGAATAATTCACCCCTCCACTTT
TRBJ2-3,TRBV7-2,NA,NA,CASSPLRGDTQYF,TGTGCCAGCAGCCCCCTACGGGGGGATACGCAGTATTTT
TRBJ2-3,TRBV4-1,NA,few,CASSQGPRQGTKDTQYF,TGCGCCAGCAGCCAAGGGCCACGGCAGGGTACCAAAGATACGCAGTATTTT
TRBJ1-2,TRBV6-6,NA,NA,CASSYGQGRFDGYTF,TGTGCCAGCAGTTACGGCCAGGGTAGGTTCGATGGCTACACCTTC
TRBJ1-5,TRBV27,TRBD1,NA,CASSPDRGYQPQHF,TGTGCCAGCAGTCCCGACAGGGGGTATCAGCCCCAGCATTTT
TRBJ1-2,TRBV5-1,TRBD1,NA,CASSPPGTGARGYTF,TGCGCCAGCAGCCCTCCCGGGACAGGAGCCCGTGGCTACACCTTC
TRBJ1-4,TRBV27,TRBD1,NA,CASRSTGGWEKLFF,TGTGCCAGCAGGTCGACAGGGGGCTGGGAAAAACTGTTTTTT
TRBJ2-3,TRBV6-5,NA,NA,CASSGPLRDTQYF,TGTGCCAGCAGTGGGCCGCTTCGGGATACGCAGTATTTT
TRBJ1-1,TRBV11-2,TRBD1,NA,CASSFRDRGTEAFF,TGTGCCAGCAGCTTCCGGGACAGAGGGACTGAAGCTTTCTTT
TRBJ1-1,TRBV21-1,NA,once,CASSGGGRDRNTEAFF,TGTGCCAGCAGCGGCGGGGGGCGAGATCGGAACACTGAAGCTTTCTTT
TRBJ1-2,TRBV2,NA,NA,CASSPGNYGYTF,TGTGCCAGCAGTCCGGGGAACTATGGCTACACCTTC
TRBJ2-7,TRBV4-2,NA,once,CASSQESYEQYF,TGTGCCAGCAGCCAAGAATCGTACGAGCAGTACTTC
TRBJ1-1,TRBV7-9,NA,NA,CASSLGRGEAFF,TGTGCCAGCAGCTTGGGTCGCGGGGAAGCTTTCTTT
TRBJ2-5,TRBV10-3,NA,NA,CAISESRPTGETQYF,TGTGCCATCAGTGAGTCGCGGCCCACCGGGGAGACCCAGTACTTC
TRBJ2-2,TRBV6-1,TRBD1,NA,CASREPGQGATGELFF,TGTGCCAGCAGGGAACCGGGACAGGGGGCCACCGGGGAGCTGTTTTTT
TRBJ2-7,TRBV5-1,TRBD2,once,CASSLVRGGARYEQYF,TGCGCCAGCAGCTTGGTCCGGGGGGGAGCGCGGTACGAGCAGTACTTC
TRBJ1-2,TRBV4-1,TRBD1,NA,CASSQGDSYAGGYTF,TGCGCCAGCAGCCAAGGGGACAGCTACGCGGGGGGCTACACCTTC
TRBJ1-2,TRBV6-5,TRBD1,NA,CASSATGEARAGYTF,TGTGCCAGCAGTGCCACAGGGGAGGCGCGGGCTGGCTACACCTTC
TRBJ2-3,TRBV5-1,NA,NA,CATHGGTSTDTQYF,TGCGCCACCCATGGGGGGACTAGCACAGATACGCAGTATTTT
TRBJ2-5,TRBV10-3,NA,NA,CAISVGGGETQYF,TGTGCCATCAGTGTTGGAGGTGGCGAGACCCAGTACTTC
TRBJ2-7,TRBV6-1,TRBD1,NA,CASRGGTGYEQYF,TGTGCCAGCAGAGGAGGGACAGGGTACGAGCAGTACTTC
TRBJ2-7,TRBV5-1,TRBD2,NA,CASSLGGGGAEQYF,TGCGCCAGCAGCTTGGGCGGGGGGGGTGCCGAGCAGTACTTC
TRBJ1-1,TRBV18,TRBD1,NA,CASSPQPGQENTEAFF,TGTGCCAGCTCACCCCAACCGGGACAGGAGAACACTGAAGCTTTCTTT
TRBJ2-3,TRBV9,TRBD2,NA,CASSEGSGYTDTQYF,TGTGCCAGCAGCGAGGGTAGCGGGTACACAGATACGCAGTATTTT
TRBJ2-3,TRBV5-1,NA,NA,CASSLEAGGTDTQYF,TGCGCCAGCAGCTTGGAGGCAGGCGGGACAGATACGCAGTATTTT
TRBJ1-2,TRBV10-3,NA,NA,CAISEGRYGYTF,TGTGCCATCAGTGAGGGGCGATATGGCTACACCTTC
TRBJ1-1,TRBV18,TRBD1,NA,CASSPDRGMNTEAFF,TGTGCCAGCTCACCCGACAGGGGCATGAACACTGAAGCTTTCTTT
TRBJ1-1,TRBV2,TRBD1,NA,CASDGQGALNTEAFF,TGTGCCAGCGACGGACAGGGGGCATTGAACACTGAAGCTTTCTTT
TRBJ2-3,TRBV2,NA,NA,CASSESPLARADTQYF,TGTGCCAGCAGTGAATCCCCCCTAGCTCGGGCAGATACGCAGTATTTT
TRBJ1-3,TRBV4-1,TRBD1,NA,CASSQALTGLSGNTIYF,TGCGCCAGCAGCCAAGCCCTGACAGGGCTCTCTGGAAACACCATATATTTT
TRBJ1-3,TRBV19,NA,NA,CASSIDRIGNTIYF,TGTGCCAGTAGTATAGATCGTATCGGAAACACCATATATTTT
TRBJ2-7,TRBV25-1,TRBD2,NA,CASSPRGVSYEQYF,TGTGCCAGCAGTCCCCGGGGGGTCTCCTACGAGCAGTACTTC
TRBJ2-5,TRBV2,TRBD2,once,CASSQRTSGEGGTQYF,TGTGCCAGCAGCCAGCGGACTAGCGGGGAGGGAGGGACCCAGTACTTC
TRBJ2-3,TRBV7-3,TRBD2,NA,CASSLQRGPTDTQYF,TGTGCCAGCAGCTTACAGCGGGGGCCCACAGATACGCAGTATTTT
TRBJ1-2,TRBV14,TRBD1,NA,CASSQVGLQGYGYTF,TGTGCCAGCAGCCAAGTCGGGCTACAGGGGTATGGCTACACCTTC
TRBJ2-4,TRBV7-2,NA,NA,CASSLAGQNIQYF,TGTGCCAGCAGCTTGGCGGGACAGAACATTCAGTACTTC
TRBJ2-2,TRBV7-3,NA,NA,CASSTTGTQRAGELFF,TGTGCCAGCAGCACGACGGGCACTCAGAGGGCCGGGGAGCTGTTTTTT
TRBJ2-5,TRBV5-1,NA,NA,CASSLGVEETQYF,TGCGCCAGCAGCTTGGGTGTCGAAGAGACCCAGTACTTC
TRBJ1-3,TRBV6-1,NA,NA,CASSEQGGNTIYF,TGTGCCAGCAGTGAACAGGGTGGAAACACCATATATTTT
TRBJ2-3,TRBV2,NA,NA,CASSAVGAGTDTQYF,TGTGCCAGCAGTGCCGTTGGAGCGGGCACAGATACGCAGTATTTT